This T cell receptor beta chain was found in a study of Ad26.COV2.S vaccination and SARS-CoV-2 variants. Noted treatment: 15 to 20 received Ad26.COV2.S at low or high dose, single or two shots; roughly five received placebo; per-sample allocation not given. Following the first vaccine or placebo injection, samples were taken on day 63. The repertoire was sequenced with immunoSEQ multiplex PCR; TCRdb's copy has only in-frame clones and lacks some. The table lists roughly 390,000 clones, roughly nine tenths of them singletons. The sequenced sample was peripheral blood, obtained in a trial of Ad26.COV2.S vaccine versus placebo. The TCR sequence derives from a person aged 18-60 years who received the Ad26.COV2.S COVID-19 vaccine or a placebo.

CDR3: CASSRASGGEQETQYF. The CDR3 DNA reads as TGTGCCAGCAGCAGGGCTAGCGGGGGGGAGCAAGAGACCCAGTACTTC. The chain carries TRBV7-2 and TRBJ2-5, with TRBD2 matching over 12 bases. Per germline, CDR1 SGHTA and CDR2 FQGNSA. J was trimmed by 2 bases and V by 5 bases; bases with no gene match: 6. The CDR3 is 16 amino acids.